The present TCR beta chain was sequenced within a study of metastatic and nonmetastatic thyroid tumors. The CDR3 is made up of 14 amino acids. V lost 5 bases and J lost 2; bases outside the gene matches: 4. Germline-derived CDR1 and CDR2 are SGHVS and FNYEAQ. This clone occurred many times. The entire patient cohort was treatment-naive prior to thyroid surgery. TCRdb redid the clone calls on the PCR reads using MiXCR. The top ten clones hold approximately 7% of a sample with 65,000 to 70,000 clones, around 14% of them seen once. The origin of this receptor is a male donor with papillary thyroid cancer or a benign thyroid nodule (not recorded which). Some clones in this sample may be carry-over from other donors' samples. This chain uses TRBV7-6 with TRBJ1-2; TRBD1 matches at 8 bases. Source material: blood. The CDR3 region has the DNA TGTGCCAGCAGCCCAGGGGGCGAGAACTATGGCTACACCTTC. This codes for CASSPGGENYGYTF.